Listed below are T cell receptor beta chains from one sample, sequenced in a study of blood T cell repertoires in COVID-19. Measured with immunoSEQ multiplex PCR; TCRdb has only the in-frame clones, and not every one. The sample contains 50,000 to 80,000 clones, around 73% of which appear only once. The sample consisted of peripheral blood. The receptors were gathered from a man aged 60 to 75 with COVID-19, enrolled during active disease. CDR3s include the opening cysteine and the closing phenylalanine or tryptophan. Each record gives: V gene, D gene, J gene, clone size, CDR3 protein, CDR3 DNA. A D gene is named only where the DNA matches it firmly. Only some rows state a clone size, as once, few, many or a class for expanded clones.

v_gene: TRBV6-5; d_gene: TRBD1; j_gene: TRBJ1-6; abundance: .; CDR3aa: CASSYSGQVYSPLHF; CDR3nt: TGTGCCAGCAGTTACTCGGGACAGGTGTACTCACCCCTCCACTTT
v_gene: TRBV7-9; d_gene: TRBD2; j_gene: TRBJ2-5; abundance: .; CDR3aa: CASSLRGGTETQYF; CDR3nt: TGTGCCAGCAGCTTACGGGGGGGCACGGAGACCCAGTACTTC
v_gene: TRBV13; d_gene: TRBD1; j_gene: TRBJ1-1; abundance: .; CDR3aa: CASSSYTGDLAFF; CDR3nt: TGTGCCAGCAGCTCATATACAGGGGATCTGGCTTTCTTT
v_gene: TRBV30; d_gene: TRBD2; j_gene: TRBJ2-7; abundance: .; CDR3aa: CAGTSGTYEQYF; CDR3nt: TGTGCCGGGACTAGCGGCACCTACGAGCAGTACTTC
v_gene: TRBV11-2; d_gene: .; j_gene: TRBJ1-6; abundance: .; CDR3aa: CASSLESYSPLHF; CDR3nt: TGTGCCAGCAGCTTAGAATCCTATTCACCCCTCCACTTT
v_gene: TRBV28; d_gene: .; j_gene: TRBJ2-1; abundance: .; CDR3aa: CASSPIPEDYNEQFF; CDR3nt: TGTGCCAGCAGTCCAATACCGGAGGACTACAATGAGCAGTTCTTC
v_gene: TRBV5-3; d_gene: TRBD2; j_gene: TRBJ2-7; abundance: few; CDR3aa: CARRGGNSGLYEQYF; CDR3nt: TGTGCCAGAAGAGGCGGGAATAGCGGGCTCTACGAGCAGTACTTC
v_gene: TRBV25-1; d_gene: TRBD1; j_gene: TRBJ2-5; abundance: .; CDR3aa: CASSERGQGKRTQYF; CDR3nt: TGTGCCAGCAGCGAACGGGGACAGGGCAAGAGAACCCAGTACTTC
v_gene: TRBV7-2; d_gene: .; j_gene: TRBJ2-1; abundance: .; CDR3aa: CASSLGPYGGEQFF; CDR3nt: TGTGCCAGCAGCTTAGGTCCCTATGGTGGTGAGCAGTTCTTC
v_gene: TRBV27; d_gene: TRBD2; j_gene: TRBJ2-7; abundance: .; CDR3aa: CASSLSSGTAYEQYF; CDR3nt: TGTGCCAGCAGTTTATCTAGCGGGACGGCCTACGAGCAGTACTTC
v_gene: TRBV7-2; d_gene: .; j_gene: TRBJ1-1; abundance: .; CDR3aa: CASSLQGNTEAFF; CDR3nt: TGTGCCAGCAGCTTACAGGGGAACACTGAAGCTTTCTTT
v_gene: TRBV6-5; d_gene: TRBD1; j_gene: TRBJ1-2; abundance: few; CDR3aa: CASTSPSTGNYGYTF; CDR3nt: TGTGCCAGCACAAGTCCATCGACAGGGAACTATGGCTACACCTTC
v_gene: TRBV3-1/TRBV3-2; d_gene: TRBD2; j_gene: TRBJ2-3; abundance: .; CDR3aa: CASSPLPGLLSNTQYF; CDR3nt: TGTGCCAGCAGCCCCCTTCCGGGACTACTTTCAAATACGCAGTATTTT
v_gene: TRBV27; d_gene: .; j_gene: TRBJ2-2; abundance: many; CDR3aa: CASSTRATRDTSFPGELFF; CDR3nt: TGTGCCAGCAGTACCCGGGCAACCCGGGACACCAGTTTTCCCGGGGAGCTGTTTTTT
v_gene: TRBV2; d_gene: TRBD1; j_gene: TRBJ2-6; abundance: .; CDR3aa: CASSPDRDGANVLTF; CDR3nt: TGTGCCAGCAGCCCTGACAGGGATGGGGCCAACGTCCTGACTTTC
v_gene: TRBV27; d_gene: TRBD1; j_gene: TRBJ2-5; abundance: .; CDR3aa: CASSPGTGGGQTQYF; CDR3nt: TGTGCCAGCAGTCCGGGGACAGGGGGCGGACAGACCCAGTACTTC
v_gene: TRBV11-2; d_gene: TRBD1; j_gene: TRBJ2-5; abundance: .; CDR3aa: CASSFSDRGETQYF; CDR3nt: TGTGCCAGCAGCTTTTCGGACAGGGGAGAGACCCAGTACTTC
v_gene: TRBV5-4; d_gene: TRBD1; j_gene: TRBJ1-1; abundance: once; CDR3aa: CASSLWTGGGEAFF; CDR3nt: TGTGCCAGCAGCTTGTGGACAGGCGGCGGTGAAGCTTTCTTT
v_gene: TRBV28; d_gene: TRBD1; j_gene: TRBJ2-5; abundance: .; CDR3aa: CASSRDRDETQYF; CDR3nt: TGTGCCAGCAGTAGGGACAGGGACGAGACCCAGTACTTC
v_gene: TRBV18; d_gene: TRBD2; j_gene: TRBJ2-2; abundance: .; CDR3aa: CASSPQRGSTGELFF; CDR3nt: TGTGCCAGCTCACCCCAGCGGGGGAGCACCGGGGAGCTGTTTTTT